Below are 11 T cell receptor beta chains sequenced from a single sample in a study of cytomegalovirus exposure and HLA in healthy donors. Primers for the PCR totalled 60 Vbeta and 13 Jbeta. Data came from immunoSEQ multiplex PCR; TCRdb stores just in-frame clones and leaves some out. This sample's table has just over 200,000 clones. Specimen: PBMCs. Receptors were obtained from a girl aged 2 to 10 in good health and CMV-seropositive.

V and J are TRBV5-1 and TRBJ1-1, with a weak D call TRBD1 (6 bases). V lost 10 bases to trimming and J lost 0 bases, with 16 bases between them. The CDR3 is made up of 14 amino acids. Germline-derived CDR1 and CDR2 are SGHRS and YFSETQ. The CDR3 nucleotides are TGCGCCTGCAAGGGGGATCCATTGAACACTGAAGCTTTCTTT. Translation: CACKGDPLNTEAFF.

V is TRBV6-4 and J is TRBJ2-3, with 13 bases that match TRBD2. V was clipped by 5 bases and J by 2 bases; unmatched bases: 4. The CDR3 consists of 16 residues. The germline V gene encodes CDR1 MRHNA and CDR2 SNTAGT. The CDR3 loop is CASSQTSGGATDTQYF. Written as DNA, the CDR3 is TGTGCCAGCAGTCAAACTAGCGGGGGGGCCACAGATACGCAGTATTTT.

This chain's CDR3 is CASSLARHLADDSYEQYF. The CDR3 DNA sequence: TGTGCCAGCAGCTTAGCGAGGCATCTAGCGGATGACTCCTACGAGCAGTACTTC. The chain links TRBV7-9 to TRBJ2-7, with 7 bases fitting TRBD2. The CDR3 loop spans 18 amino acids. Germline V gives CDR1 SEHNR, CDR2 FQNEAQ (reference sequence). V dropped 0 bases and J dropped 0; count of bases not matched to a gene: 11.

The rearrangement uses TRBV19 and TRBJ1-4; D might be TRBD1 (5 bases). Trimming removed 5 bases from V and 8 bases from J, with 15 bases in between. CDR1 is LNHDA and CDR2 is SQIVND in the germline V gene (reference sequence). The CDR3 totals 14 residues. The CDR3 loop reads CASSAGTRREKLFF. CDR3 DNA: TGTGCCAGTAGTGCGGGGACCCGGAGAGAAAAACTGTTTTTT.

The CDR3 DNA is TGTGCCAGCAGCTTCGGCGGGGATACGCAGTATTTT. The encoded protein is CASSFGGDTQYF. This rearrangement joins TRBV5-6 to TRBJ2-3; TRBD2 might be the D (5 bases). V lost 2 bases and J lost 6, with 7 bases in between. Germline V gene sequence: CDR1 SGHDT, CDR2 YYEEEE. The CDR3 totals 12 residues.

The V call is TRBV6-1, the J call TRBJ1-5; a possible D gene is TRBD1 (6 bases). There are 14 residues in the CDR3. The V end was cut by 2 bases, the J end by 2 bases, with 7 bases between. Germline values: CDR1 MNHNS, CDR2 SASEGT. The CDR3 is CASSEPGGNQPQHF. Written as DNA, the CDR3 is TGTGCCAGCAGTGAACCAGGGGGCAATCAGCCCCAGCATTTT.

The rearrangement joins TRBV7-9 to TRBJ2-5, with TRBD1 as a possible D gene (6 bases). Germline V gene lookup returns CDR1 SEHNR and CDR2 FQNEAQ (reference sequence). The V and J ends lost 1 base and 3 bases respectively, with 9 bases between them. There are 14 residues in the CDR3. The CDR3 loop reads CASSLDRTEETQYF. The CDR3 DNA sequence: TGTGCCAGCAGCTTAGATCGGACAGAAGAGACCCAGTACTTC. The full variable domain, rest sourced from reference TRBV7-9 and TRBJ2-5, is DTGVSQNPRHKITKRGQNVTFRCDPISEHNRLYWYRQTLGQGPEFLTYFQNEAQLEKSRLLSDRFSAERPKGSFSTLEIQRTEQGDSAMYLCASSLDRTEETQYFGPGTRLLVL.

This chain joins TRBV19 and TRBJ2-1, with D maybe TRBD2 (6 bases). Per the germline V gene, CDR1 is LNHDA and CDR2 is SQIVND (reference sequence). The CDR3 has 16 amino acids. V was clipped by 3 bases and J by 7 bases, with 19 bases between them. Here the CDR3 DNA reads TGTGCCAGTAGTATCTATGCGGGATATAGAGGAAATGAGCAGTTCTTC. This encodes CASSIYAGYRGNEQFF.

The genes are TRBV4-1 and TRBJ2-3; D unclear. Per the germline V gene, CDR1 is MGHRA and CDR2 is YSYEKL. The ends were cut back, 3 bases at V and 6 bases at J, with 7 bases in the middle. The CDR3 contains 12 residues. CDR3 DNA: TGCGCCAGCAGCCATGGGCCGGATACGCAGTATTTT. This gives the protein CASSHGPDTQYF.

CDR3 loop: CASSRTPGGLNTEAFF. As DNA, the CDR3 is TGTGCCAGCAGCCGGACTCCGGGGGGGTTGAACACTGAAGCTTTCTTT. The gene calls are TRBV7-3 and TRBJ1-1; D is perhaps TRBD1 (5 bases). The CDR3 totals 16 residues. V lost 5 bases, J lost 0 bases, and 16 bases lay in between. Germline values: CDR1 SGHTA, CDR2 FQGTGA. Full variable domain (remainder filled in from reference TRBV7-3 and TRBJ1-1): GAGVSQTPSNKVTEKGKYVELRCDPISGHTALYWYRQSLGQGPEFLIYFQGTGAADDSGLPNDRFFAVRPEGSVSTLKIQRTERGDSAVYLCASSRTPGGLNTEAFFGQGTRLTVV.

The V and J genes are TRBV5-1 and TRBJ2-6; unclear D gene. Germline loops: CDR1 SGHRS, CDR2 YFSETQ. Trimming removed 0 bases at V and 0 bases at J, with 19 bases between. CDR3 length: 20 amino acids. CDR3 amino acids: CASSLADPTVLFSGANVLTF. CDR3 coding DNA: TGCGCCAGCAGCTTGGCCGATCCCACAGTGCTATTCTCTGGGGCCAACGTCCTGACTTTC.